A selection of T cell receptor beta chains follows, all from one sample in a study of human T cells and chemical hapten exposure. TCRdb reprocessed the RACE reads with MiXCR, giving one entry per CDR3 protein. The sample lists 190,000 or so distinct CDR3 sequences; around 30% were seen once. The sequenced sample was whole blood, obtained in connection with sensitization to the hapten diphenylcyclopropenone (DPC). The receptors stem from a woman aged 25-40 years with alopecia areata. Some clones in this sample may be carry-over from other donors' samples. Each CDR3 is given with its conserved first and last residue. A D gene is named only where the DNA matches it firmly. A row's size may be missing; if present it is once, few, many or a size class.

CDR3,DNA,V,D,J,size
CASIGGPTDTQYF,TGTGCCAGCATAGGTGGCCCCACAGATACGCAGTATTTT,TRBV28,.,TRBJ2-3,.
CSARVQGIDGYTF,TGCAGTGCTAGAGTACAAGGGATCGATGGCTACACCTTC,TRBV20-1,.,TRBJ1-2,few
CSAVLNTEAFF,TGCAGTGCGGTCTTGAACACTGAAGCTTTCTTT,TRBV20-1,.,TRBJ1-1,few
CASSMFRGPFEKLFF,TGTGCCAGCAGTATGTTCCGGGGCCCTTTTGAAAAACTGTTTTTT,TRBV12-3/TRBV12-4,.,TRBJ1-4,.
CASSLSRETEAFF,TGTGCCAGCAGCTTAAGTCGAGAGACTGAAGCTTTCTTT,TRBV7-8,.,TRBJ1-1,few
CSGGLAGNFGNEQFF,TGCAGTGGTGGCCTAGCGGGGAATTTTGGGAATGAGCAGTTCTTC,TRBV20-1,TRBD2,TRBJ2-1,few
CASSEGSNSPLHF,TGTGCCAGCAGTGAAGGTAGCAATTCACCCCTCCACTTT,TRBV25-1,.,TRBJ1-6,few
CAWSSGIGDTQYF,TGTGCCTGGAGTAGCGGAATCGGAGATACGCAGTATTTT,TRBV30,.,TRBJ2-3,few
CATSPIRQGANYGYTF,TGTGCCACCAGCCCAATCCGACAGGGAGCTAACTATGGCTACACCTTC,TRBV15,TRBD1,TRBJ1-2,many
CASSGFRRGSGQPQHF,TGTGCCAGCAGTGGGTTCCGGCGGGGGTCGGGTCAGCCCCAGCATTTT,TRBV6-4,.,TRBJ1-5,.
CSVGSLEQFF,TGCAGCGTTGGGAGTCTAGAGCAGTTCTTC,TRBV29-1,.,TRBJ2-1,few
CASNENPNTGELFF,TGTGCCAGCAACGAGAACCCGAACACCGGGGAGCTGTTTTTT,TRBV28,.,TRBJ2-2,.
CASTGGLGDSPLHF,TGTGCCAGCACCGGAGGGTTAGGGGATTCACCCCTCCACTTT,TRBV2,.,TRBJ1-6,.
CASSQDFEKLFF,TGTGCCAGCAGCCAAGATTTTGAAAAACTGTTTTTT,TRBV4-2,.,TRBJ1-4,.
CSASDAGKESGYTF,TGCAGTGCTAGTGACGCAGGGAAGGAGTCTGGCTACACCTTC,TRBV20-1,.,TRBJ1-2,few
CSVARDTQYF,TGCAGCGTTGCCAGAGATACGCAGTATTTT,TRBV29-1,.,TRBJ2-3,many
CASSSLGNQPQHF,TGTGCCAGCAGCTCTTTGGGCAATCAGCCCCAGCATTTT,TRBV7-2,.,TRBJ1-5,.
CSARDGRGGRYEQYF,TGCAGTGCTAGAGATGGGCGGGGGGGTAGGTACGAGCAGTACTTC,TRBV20-1,TRBD2,TRBJ2-7,.